The 23 T cell receptor beta chains presented below share a single source sample, sequenced in a study of T cell repertoires in ileal Crohn's disease. Stated time point: neoterminal ileum biopsy at postoperative endoscopy, about 6 months after surgery. The method was immunoSEQ multiplex PCR; TCRdb's version includes in-frame clones alone and lacks a portion of them. The table lists about 62,000 clones, about 88% of them singletons. The sequenced sample was ileal tissue. Receptors were obtained from an adult with Crohn's disease.

The chain couples TRBV4-1 to TRBJ1-1; D might be TRBD1 (5 bases). This CDR3 is built from 15 residues. With 4 bases removed from V and 3 bases from J, the gap between germline ends came to 15 bases. From germline, CDR1 is MGHRA and CDR2 YSYEKL. The CDR3 spells CASSPDGGGDTEAFF. The CDR3 coding sequence is TGCGCCAGCAGCCCAGACGGGGGTGGGGACACTGAAGCTTTCTTT.

The J gene is TRBJ2-4, the V gene TRBV29-1; D is perhaps TRBD2 (6 bases). Deletions cut 3 bases from V and 4 bases from J, with 22 bases between. Germline V gene data show CDR1 as SQVTM and CDR2 as ANQGSEA. This CDR3 comprises 17 residues. Here the CDR3 reads CSVDGVRGTGAKNIQYF. CDR3 DNA: TGCAGCGTTGATGGGGTTCGGGGGACTGGGGCTAAAAACATTCAGTACTTC. Based on the CDR3 plus reference TRBV29-1 and TRBJ2-4, the full variable domain is SAVISQKPSRDICQRGTSLTIQCQVDSQVTMMFWYRQQPGQSLTLIATANQGSEATYESGFVIDKFPISRPNLTFSTLTVSNMSPEDSSIYLCSVDGVRGTGAKNIQYFGAGTRLSVL.

V is TRBV18 and J is TRBJ2-7; 11 bases are shared with TRBD1. CDR3 length: 15 amino acids. V shed 3 bases and J 5 bases; nucleotides not matched to a gene: 6. Germline CDR1 is KGHSH and CDR2 is LQKENI. The DNA for the CDR3 is TGTGCCAGCTCACCGCTGGGACAGGGGGACGACGAGCAGTACTTC. Residues: CASSPLGQGDDEQYF.

V is TRBV18 and J is TRBJ1-5; tentatively, D is TRBD1 (6 bases). V gave up 6 bases and J gave up 5 bases, with 14 bases separating them. There are 14 residues in the CDR3. Germline CDR1 and CDR2: KGHSH and LQKENI. The CDR3 coding sequence is TGTGCCAGCTCCCACGACAGGACTTATCAGCCCCAGCATTTT. Translation gives CASSHDRTYQPQHF. The variable domain in full, with the rest retrieved from reference TRBV18 and TRBJ1-5, is NAGVMQNPRHLVRRRGQEARLRCSPMKGHSHVYWYRQLPEEGLKFMVYLQKENIIDESGMPKERFSAEFPKEGPSILRIQQVVRGDSAAYFCASSHDRTYQPQHFGDGTRLSIL.

V and J are TRBV28 and TRBJ2-7; 8 positions agree with TRBD2. Germline lookup yields CDR1 MDHEN and CDR2 SYDVKM. Trimming removed 9 bases from V and 2 bases from J; junction bases left unmatched: 6. There are 13 residues in the CDR3. For the CDR3, the DNA is TGTGCCAGTAGCGTGCGGGGGGCCTACGAGCAGTACGTC. It specifies CASSVRGAYEQYV.

This clone was counted once. This chain joins TRBV10-3 and TRBJ1-5; 7 nucleotides agree with TRBD1. V dropped 6 bases and J dropped 4; count of bases not matched to a gene: 3. CDR1 ENHRY and CDR2 SYGVKD come from the germline V gene. The CDR3 spans 13 residues. The CDR3 spells CAISDRENQPQHF. CDR3 nucleotides: TGTGCCATCAGCGACAGGGAAAATCAGCCCCAGCATTTT.

The chain is built from TRBV19 and TRBJ2-1, with TRBD2 matching over 10 bases. Unmatched junction bases numbered 6, after V lost 5 bases and J lost 5 bases. CDR1 and CDR2 from the germline V gene are LNHDA and SQIVND (reference sequence). The CDR3 is made up of 15 amino acids. The CDR3 spells CASSSWTSGNNEQFF. CDR3 DNA sequence: TGTGCCAGTAGTTCCTGGACTAGCGGAAACAATGAGCAGTTCTTC.

The chain has TRBV2 and TRBJ1-4, with 9 bases identical to TRBD1. The CDR3 runs 13 residues. V was clipped by 10 bases and J by 6 bases; unmatched bases: 6. From germline, CDR1 is SNHLY and CDR2 FYNNEI. The CDR3 here is CATHRGRDEKLFF. The CDR3 DNA reads TGTGCCACCCACAGGGGGCGAGATGAAAAACTGTTTTTT. Complete variable domain (other parts from reference TRBV2 and TRBJ1-4): EPEVTQTPSHQVTQMGQEVILRCVPISNHLYFYWYRQILGQKVEFLVSFYNNEISEKSEIFDDQFSVERPDGSNFTLKIRSTKLEDSAMYFCATHRGRDEKLFFGSGTQLSVL.

The chain recombines TRBV11-3 with TRBJ2-1, with 7 bases aligning to TRBD2. CDR1 is SGHNT, CDR2 YENEEA, per germline. Trimming at V came to 2 bases and at J to 8 bases, leaving 9 bases not matched to a gene. The CDR3 has 15 amino acids. Written as DNA, the CDR3 is TGTGCCAGCAGCTTACGAGGGAGGGCCATCGATGAGCAGTTCTTC. Protein: CASSLRGRAIDEQFF.

The chain carries TRBV19 and TRBJ2-7; TRBD2 agrees at 9 bases. This CDR3 is 14 amino acids long. Per germline, CDR1 LNHDA and CDR2 SQIVND (reference sequence). V lost 6 bases and J lost 2; bases outside the gene matches: 5. The CDR3 here is CASRGAGGPYEQYF. Here the CDR3 DNA reads TGTGCCAGTAGAGGAGCGGGAGGCCCCTACGAGCAGTACTTC.

The chain has TRBV5-4 and TRBJ1-6, with D possibly being TRBD1 (6 bases). Per germline, CDR1 SGHNT and CDR2 YYREEE (reference sequence). Trimming left V 4 bases short and J 5 bases short, with 16 bases between. The CDR3 sequence is 16 residues long. The chain's CDR3 is CASSTQGKPDNSPLHF. In DNA form, the CDR3 reads TGTGCCAGCAGCACGCAGGGGAAGCCGGATAATTCACCCCTCCACTTT.

V and J are TRBV30 and TRBJ2-7, with 9 positions matching TRBD1. Germline V lookup: CDR1 GTSNPN, CDR2 SVGIG (reference sequence). The junction had 9 bases not matched to a gene; V was cut back by 4 bases and J by 2 bases. The CDR3 extends over 15 amino acids. The CDR3 DNA reads TGTGCCTGGACCGGGGTTGGGGACAGGGCCTACGAGCAGTACTTC. Protein sequence: CAWTGVGDRAYEQYF.

The V and J genes are TRBV5-6 and TRBJ1-5; 8 nucleotides align to TRBD1. Germline values: CDR1 SGHDT, CDR2 YYEEEE. V was pared by 4 bases and J by 7 bases, with 13 bases of the junction left unmatched. The CDR3 sequence is 16 residues long. The CDR3 bases are TGTGCCAGCAGCGACCTGGCAGGGGGCCTCAAGCAGCCCCAGCATTTT. As protein: CASSDLAGGLKQPQHF.

V and J are TRBV5-5 and TRBJ2-3; D is perhaps TRBD2 (5 bases). Trimming took off 7 bases at V and 4 bases at J, with 13 bases between the two ends. This CDR3 has 13 residues. Germline values: CDR1 SGHKS, CDR2 YYEKEE (reference sequence). CDR3 loop: CASSHGGPDTQYF. CDR3 nucleotide sequence: TGTGCCAGCTCCCATGGAGGTCCAGATACGCAGTATTTT.

The rearrangement joins TRBV13 to TRBJ2-5, with D uncertain. V shed 1 base and J shed 7 bases, with 13 bases lying between them. The CDR3 spans 14 residues. Germline V CDR1 and CDR2: PRHDT, FYEKMQ (reference sequence). CDR3 sequence (DNA): TGTGCCAGCAGCTTAGCCAAAACGACGGGGACCCAGTACTTC. As protein: CASSLAKTTGTQYF.

The V gene is TRBV9, the J gene TRBJ2-1; 7 bases are shared with TRBD2. Germline V CDR1 and CDR2: SGDLS, YYNGEE. With V trimmed by 4 bases and J by 8 bases, 18 bases remained unmatched. The length of the CDR3 is 17 residues. The CDR3 reads CASSSRPTTGGLDEQFF. CDR3 bases: TGTGCCAGCAGCTCCCGACCAACGACGGGAGGCTTAGATGAGCAGTTCTTC.

In its sample, this clone was seen once. The CDR3 sequence is CASSIKAGVDEQFF. The CDR3 DNA is TGTGCCAGTAGTATTAAAGCGGGAGTTGATGAGCAGTTCTTC. The V call is TRBV19, the J call TRBJ2-1; TRBD2 agrees at 8 bases. Germline CDR1 LNHDA, CDR2 SQIVND (reference sequence). The V segment lost 3 bases and the J segment 8 bases; nucleotides outside the gene matches: 6. The CDR3 contains 14 residues.

J is TRBJ2-3 and V is TRBV4-2; 8 positions match TRBD2. Trimming took 2 bases from V and 0 from J; bases not matched to a gene: 4. Germline V CDR1 and CDR2: LGHNA, YNFKEQ. The CDR3 is 16 residues long. The CDR3 DNA is TGTGCCAGCAGCCAACTAGCGGGTACTAGCACAGATACGCAGTATTTT. It is translated as CASSQLAGTSTDTQYF.

V gene TRBV6-5 combines with J gene TRBJ2-5; D is possibly TRBD2 (6 bases). V was pared by 0 bases and J by 1 base, with 12 bases between. CDR1 and CDR2 (germline): MNHEY, SVGAGI. CDR3 size: 16 residues. DNA for the CDR3: TGTGCCAGCAGTTACTCTAGCGGTTGGGTCCAAGAGACCCAGTACTTC. Protein sequence: CASSYSSGWVQETQYF.

The rearrangement links TRBV2 to TRBJ2-7; TRBD1 aligns across 10 bases. Germline trimming cut 6 bases from V and 3 bases from J; bases unmatched to any gene: 2. CDR1 and CDR2 (germline): SNHLY, FYNNEI. CDR3 length equals 13 residues. CDR3 loop: CASRGTGDYEQYV. The CDR3 nucleotides read TGTGCCAGCAGGGGGACAGGGGACTACGAGCAGTACGTC.

This sequence joins TRBV9 and TRBJ1-2, with D possibly TRBD1 on 6 matching bases. Germline CDR1 and CDR2: SGDLS and YYNGEE. V lost 5 bases, J lost 3 bases, and 8 bases lay in between. The CDR3 extends over 12 amino acids. The DNA for the CDR3 is TGTGCCAGCAGGGGGGCAGACTATGGCTACACCTTC. Translating gives CASRGADYGYTF.

This clone was seen only once. This chain uses TRBV25-1 with TRBJ1-2; D remains unclear. The CDR3 has 14 residues. Deletions cut 2 bases from V and 8 bases from J, with 15 bases between. Germline CDR1 and CDR2: MGHDK and SYGVNS. The CDR3 region has the DNA TGTGCCAGCAGTGAAGGACTTCCTGGTTCCGGCTACACCTTC. Its protein product is CASSEGLPGSGYTF.

This sequence joins TRBV5-1 and TRBJ2-1; 7 nucleotides line up with TRBD2. J gave up 8 bases and V 4 bases, and 9 bases lay outside the gene matches. The CDR3 has 14 amino acids. CDR1 and CDR2 (germline): SGHRS, YFSETQ. CDR3 DNA sequence: TGCGCCAGCAGCCCATCGGGAGGCGGTCATGAGCAGTTCTTC. This codes for CASSPSGGGHEQFF.